This T cell receptor (beta chain) was obtained from a study of CD4+ T cells in melanoma. Study-level results: In melanoma, neoantigen-specific CD4+ T cells reportedly differed in differentiation state. A reported correlation linked neoantigen-specific CD4+ T cells to CD8+, macrophage and B cell function.

Worth noting for this clone: What it binds is unknown.

Sequenced by immunoSEQ multiplex PCR; TCRdb stores in-frame clones only, minus some. The sample lists about 9,000 clones, 55% to 75% occurring once. V gave up 4 bases and J gave up 4 bases, with 17 bases separating them. CDR1 and CDR2 from the germline V gene are SGHDT and YYEEEE. The CDR3 length is 15 residues. The chain has TRBV5-6 and TRBJ1-2; no reliable D call. The sequence derives from a human donor with melanoma. Sequencing used cells from a culture (not recorded whether cultured in vitro). Written as DNA, the CDR3 is TGTGCCAGCAGCCGAGGCGAGGCGCGGAGCTATGGCTACACCTTC. Protein sequence: CASSRGEARSYGYTF.